A single sample is the source of the 9 T cell receptor beta chains below, sequenced in a study of shared clonotypes between healthy human individuals. Some clones are missing from TCRdb's copy, which holds only in-frame ones; the method was immunoSEQ multiplex PCR. The sample holds over 750,000 clones, around 96% seen once. The naive CD8 fraction comprised CD45RO-negative cells positively selected for CCR7 and excluded terminally differentiated effector memory CD45RA+ cells. The sequencing input was naive CD8+ T cells sorted from blood. Receptor source: a man in his thirties or forties in good health.

The chain combines TRBV28 with TRBJ2-7; no clear D. From germline, CDR1 is MDHEN and CDR2 SYDVKM. This CDR3 region has 18 residues. The V end lost 4 bases, the J end lost 3 bases, and 25 bases lay between the germline ends. The DNA of the CDR3 is TGTGCCAGCAGTTCAATCAAACAAACGACAACCCCCTTCTACGAGCAGTACTTC. It translates to CASSSIKQTTTPFYEQYF.

The chain couples TRBV5-4 to TRBJ2-7; D gene uncertain. V was clipped by 4 bases and J by 0 bases, with 8 bases between them. The CDR3 is 13 amino acids. Germline lookup yields CDR1 SGHNT and CDR2 YYREEE (reference sequence). CDR3 in amino acids: CASSPTNSYEQYF. CDR3 in DNA: TGTGCCAGCAGCCCAACTAACTCCTACGAGCAGTACTTC.

This chain uses TRBV7-2 with TRBJ2-1; D gene uncertain. The germline CDR1 and CDR2 sequences are SGHTA and FQGNSA. V shed 1 base and J shed 10 bases, with 8 bases lying between them. The CDR3 runs 12 residues. The CDR3 reads CASSLGLLEQFF. The CDR3 DNA follows: TGTGCCAGCAGCTTAGGATTGCTAGAGCAGTTCTTC.

The V and J genes are TRBV7-3 and TRBJ2-3, with D maybe TRBD1 (6 bases). V was clipped by 0 bases and J by 0 bases, with 7 bases between them. The CDR3 length is 15 residues. CDR1 and CDR2 from the germline V gene are SGHTA and FQGTGA. The CDR3, as DNA: TGTGCCAGCAGCTTAACCGGGACAAGCACAGATACGCAGTATTTT. It encodes CASSLTGTSTDTQYF.

The chain is built from TRBV11-2 and TRBJ2-2; D remains unclear. CDR1 is SGHAT, CDR2 FQNNGV, per germline. The CDR3 has 16 amino acids. Deletions cut 2 bases from V and 0 bases from J, with 10 bases between. In DNA form, the CDR3 reads TGTGCCAGCAGCTTAAATTCCGGTCCGAACACCGGGGAGCTGTTTTTT. It encodes CASSLNSGPNTGELFF.

The chain has TRBV7-9 and TRBJ2-3, with 7 bases matching TRBD2. Germline CDR1 reads SEHNR; CDR2 reads FQNEAQ (reference sequence). With 7 bases clipped from V and 1 base from J, the junction kept 11 bases outside the gene matches. The CDR3 length is 16 residues. The CDR3: CASTLLERGGTDTQYF. The CDR3 region has the DNA TGTGCCAGCACCCTACTCGAGCGGGGAGGCACAGATACGCAGTATTTT.

The chain couples TRBV5-1 to TRBJ1-1, with TRBD1 as a possible D gene (6 bases). Between the trimmed V and J ends, which lost 3 bases and 4 bases, there was a span of 10 bases. This CDR3 comprises 13 residues. In germline, CDR1 is SGHRS, CDR2 YFSETQ. CDR3 loop: CASSSDRLTEAFF. CDR3 nucleotide sequence: TGCGCCAGCAGCTCAGACAGGCTCACTGAAGCTTTCTTT.

This chain joins TRBV7-9 and TRBJ1-5; no clear D. Looked up from germline, CDR1 is SEHNR and CDR2 is FQNEAQ (reference sequence). V lost 0 bases to trimming and J lost 5 bases, with 8 bases between them. The CDR3 loop spans 14 amino acids. The CDR3 sequence is CASSLANGDQPQHF. The CDR3 DNA sequence: TGTGCCAGCAGCTTAGCCAACGGGGATCAGCCCCAGCATTTT.

The gene calls are TRBV7-2 and TRBJ1-1; 7 nucleotides line up with TRBD1. Germline trimming cut 1 base from V and 4 bases from J; bases unmatched to any gene: 9. CDR1 and CDR2 from the germline V gene are SGHTA and FQGNSA. CDR3 length: 16 amino acids. The CDR3 is CASSLDLGTVGTEAFF. In nucleotides, the CDR3 is TGTGCCAGCAGCTTAGACCTTGGGACAGTGGGCACTGAAGCTTTCTTT.